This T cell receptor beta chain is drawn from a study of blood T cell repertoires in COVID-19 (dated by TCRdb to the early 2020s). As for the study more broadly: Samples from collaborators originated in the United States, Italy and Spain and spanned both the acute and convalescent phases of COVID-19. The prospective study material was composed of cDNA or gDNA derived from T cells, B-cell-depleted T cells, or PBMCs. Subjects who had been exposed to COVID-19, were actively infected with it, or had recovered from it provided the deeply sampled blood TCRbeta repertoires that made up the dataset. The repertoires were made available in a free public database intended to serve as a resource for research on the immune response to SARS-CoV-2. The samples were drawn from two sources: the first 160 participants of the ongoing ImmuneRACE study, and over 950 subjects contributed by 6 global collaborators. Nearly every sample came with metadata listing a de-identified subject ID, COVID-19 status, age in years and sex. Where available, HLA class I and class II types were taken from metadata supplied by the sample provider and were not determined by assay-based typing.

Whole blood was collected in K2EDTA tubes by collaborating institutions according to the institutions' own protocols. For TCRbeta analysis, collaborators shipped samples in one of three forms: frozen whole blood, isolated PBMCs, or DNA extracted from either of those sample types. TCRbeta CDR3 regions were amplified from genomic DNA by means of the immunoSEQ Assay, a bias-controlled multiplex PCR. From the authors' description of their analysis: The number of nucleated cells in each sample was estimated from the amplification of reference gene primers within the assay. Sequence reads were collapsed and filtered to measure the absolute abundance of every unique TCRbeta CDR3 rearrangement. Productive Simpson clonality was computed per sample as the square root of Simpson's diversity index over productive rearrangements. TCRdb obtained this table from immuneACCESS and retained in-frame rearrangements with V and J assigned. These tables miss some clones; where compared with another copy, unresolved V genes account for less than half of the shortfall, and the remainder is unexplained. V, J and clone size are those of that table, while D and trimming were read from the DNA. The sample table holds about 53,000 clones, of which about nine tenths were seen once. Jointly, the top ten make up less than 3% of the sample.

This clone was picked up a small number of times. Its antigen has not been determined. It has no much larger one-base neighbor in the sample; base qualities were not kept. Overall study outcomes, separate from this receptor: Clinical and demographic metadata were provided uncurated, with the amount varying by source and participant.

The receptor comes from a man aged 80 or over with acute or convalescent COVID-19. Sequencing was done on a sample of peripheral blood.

CDR3 reads: CSVGRGTDTEAFF. The sequenced DNA is TGCAGCGTGGGGAGGGGTACGGACACTGAAGCTTTCTTT. This receptor chain uses TRBV29-1 and TRBJ1-1, and the D gene may be TRBD1, 5 bases matching. The germline V gene supplies CDR1 SQVTM and CDR2 ANQGSEA. The V end loses 6 bases and the J end loses 3 bases, and a stretch of 14 bases separates them. From its cysteine to its phenylalanine, the CDR3 spans 13 amino acids. Only the CDR3 portion is preserved as DNA: 39 bases, with reading frame beginning at the first base.